This entry concerns a single TCR beta chain. Its cognate antigen is unknown. Profiling relied on immunoSEQ multiplex PCR, and the TCRdb table lists in-frame clones only, not all of them. The profile shows approximately 110,000 clones, 92% of them singletons. Per the germline V gene, CDR1 is SGHTA and CDR2 is FQGTGA. The CDR3 is 16 amino acids. V lost 6 bases, J lost 4 bases, and 20 bases lay in between. The entry originates in a study of siplizumab effects on memory and regulatory T cells. Regarding the study as a whole: Proliferating CD4+ or CD8+ clones, roughly 80-96% of them, lacked an assignable naive or memory phenotype.

This TCR came from a human donor in good health. The chain recombines TRBV7-3 with TRBJ2-3; D perhaps matches TRBD2 (7 bases). The sequencing sample was made of Tregs sorted from blood. Here the CDR3 DNA reads TGTGCCAGCAGTCCACGGGGCGGGGGCCTATCAGATACGCAGTATTTT. Its protein is CASSPRGGGLSDTQYF.